This T cell receptor (beta chain) was retrieved from a study of shared clonotypes between healthy human individuals. Study details: Per-donor plates numbered three CD4 naive, three CD4 memory, two CD8 naive and one CD8 memory.

Naive CD4+ cells were CD45RA-selected; the remaining cells were memory. CDR3 size: 11 residues. Germline V gene data show CDR1 as GTSNPN and CDR2 as SVGIG (reference sequence). V lost 4 bases and J 6 bases, leaving 7 bases between the germline ends. With regard to this clone: Its antigen remains unknown.

Profiled with immunoSEQ multiplex PCR; TCRdb holds only in-frame clones, not every one. The sample records about a million clones, 70% to 80% being singletons. General study results and limits: Naive subsets, compared against memory subsets, generally had larger estimated richness values. Rarefaction analysis demonstrated incomplete sorted-subset sequencing notwithstanding large depth.

Sequencing was carried out using memory CD4+ T cells from PBMCs. The sample's subset: CD45RA-negative fraction. V gene TRBV30 combines with J gene TRBJ2-1; D possibly corresponds to TRBD2 (6 bases). This clonotype was obtained from a man between 18 and 35 years old in good health. Some clones in this sample may be carry-over from other donors' samples. CDR3 in DNA: TGTGCCTGGACCGGGAGCAATGAGCAGTTCTTC. This translates into CAWTGSNEQFF.